The table lists the clone carrying this T cell receptor beta chain with a few counts. Its antigen is unidentified. Tagging with unique molecular identifiers was a feature of the TCR beta cDNA libraries. T cells numbering 1 to 10 million yielded cDNA molecules that totaled some 500,000. TCRdb fed the PCR reads into MiXCR, producing one record per CDR3 protein. The table records some 800,000 distinct CDR3 sequences, just over 45% of them present only once. This sample is part of a study of post-analysis software for immune sequencing data. Study-wide context: Progressive-relapsing, secondary progressive and relapsing-remitting multiple sclerosis were among the disease courses included. Study-wide results and caveats: Comparison with controls showed significantly lower normalized Chao1 diversity in multiple sclerosis patients. Among 4 or 5 TRBV segments more frequent in patients than controls were TRBV5-6, TRBV5-1 and TRBV20-1.

Germline V lookup: CDR1 LGHNA, CDR2 YSLEER. CDR3 length: 16 amino acids. Deletions cut 6 bases from V and 4 bases from J, with 20 bases between. This TCR was recovered from a girl aged 10 to 17 with multiple sclerosis. J is TRBJ2-3 and V is TRBV4-3; D may correspond to TRBD1 or TRBD2 (6 bases each). Material: blood. CDR3 protein: CASSEGGGPSSDTQYF. The CDR3 DNA reads as TGCGCCAGCAGTGAGGGGGGTGGTCCTAGTTCAGATACGCAGTATTTT.